Shown below are 31 T cell receptor beta chains from a single sample sequenced in a study of cytomegalovirus exposure and HLA in healthy donors. It was with 60 Vbeta and 13 Jbeta primers that the PCR ran. TCRdb's table, derived via immunoSEQ multiplex PCR, lists solely in-frame clones and lacks some. The table includes about 93,000 clones, approximately 80% detected once. The sequenced sample was PBMCs. The source of these receptors is a man between 45 and 60 years old in good health and CMV-seronegative.

This rearrangement joins TRBV9 to TRBJ2-7; D is unclear. V was shortened by 4 bases and J by 0 bases, with 5 bases between the two germline ends. Germline CDR1 SGDLS, CDR2 YYNGEE. This CDR3 has 12 residues. The DNA for the CDR3 is TGTGCCAGCAGCTCCGGCTCCTACGAGCAGTACTTC. Amino acids: CASSSGSYEQYF. The whole variable domain, remainder taken from reference TRBV9 and TRBJ2-7, is DSGVTQTPKHLITATGQRVTLRCSPRSGDLSVYWYQQSLDQGLQFLIQYYNGEERAKGNILERFSAQQFPDLHSELNLSSLELGDSALYFCASSSGSYEQYFGPGTRLTVT.

This clone was recorded once. The J gene is TRBJ2-3, the V gene TRBV11-2; 10 bases are a match to TRBD2. V gave up 1 base and J gave up 4 bases; unmatched junction bases: 5. CDR1 and CDR2 (germline): SGHAT, FQNNGV. The CDR3 contains 16 residues. This CDR3 reads CASSLASGSGSDTQYF. In DNA form, the CDR3 reads TGTGCCAGCAGCTTAGCTAGCGGGAGTGGGTCAGATACGCAGTATTTT.

The chain carries TRBV7-2 and TRBJ1-5, with TRBD1 as a possible D gene (6 bases). V was clipped by 10 bases and J by 0 bases, with 10 bases between them. The CDR3 spans 13 residues. Germline values: CDR1 SGHTA, CDR2 FQGNSA. The CDR3 DNA sequence: TGTGCCACGGGACAAAATAGCAATCAGCCCCAGCATTTT. This gives the protein CATGQNSNQPQHF.

The chain uses TRBV5-1 and TRBJ1-5; D gene unclear. The CDR3 covers 16 residues. The V and J ends lost 0 bases and 2 bases respectively, with 12 bases between them. Per the germline V gene, CDR1 is SGHRS and CDR2 is YFSETQ. The CDR3 nucleotides are TGCGCCAGCAGCTTGGACGGGGTCCTCGGCAATCAGCCCCAGCATTTT. Residues: CASSLDGVLGNQPQHF. Complete variable domain (other parts from reference TRBV5-1 and TRBJ1-5): KAGVTQTPRYLIKTRGQQVTLSCSPISGHRSVSWYQQTPGQGLQFLFEYFSETQRNKGNFPGRFSGRQFSNSRSEMNVSTLELGDSALYLCASSLDGVLGNQPQHFGDGTRLSIL.

The chain carries TRBV15 and TRBJ2-7; 9 nucleotides match TRBD1. The trim removed 1 base at V and 3 bases at J, leaving 7 bases unmatched. Germline CDR1 and CDR2: LNHNV and YYDKDF (reference sequence). This CDR3 is 16 amino acids long. In DNA form, the CDR3 reads TGTGCCACCAGCAGAGCCCACCCGGGACAGGGCTACGAGCAGTACTTC. Translating gives CATSRAHPGQGYEQYF. The variable domain in full, with the rest retrieved from reference TRBV15 and TRBJ2-7, is DAMVIQNPRYQVTQFGKPVTLSCSQTLNHNVMYWYQQKSSQAPKLLFHYYDKDFNNEADTPDNFQSRRPNTSFCFLDIRSPGLGDTAMYLCATSRAHPGQGYEQYFGPGTRLTVT.

The rearrangement uses TRBV6-5 and TRBJ2-7; weak D call: TRBD1 (6 bases). The CDR3 totals 15 residues. Germline assignment: CDR1 MNHEY and CDR2 SVGAGI. Deletions cut 6 bases from V and 3 bases from J, with 18 bases between. CDR3 sequence reads: CASSLQRQGNYEQYF. The CDR3 region has the DNA TGTGCCAGCAGCCTACAGAGGCAGGGGAACTACGAGCAGTACTTC.

V and J are TRBV10-3 and TRBJ2-7; 9 nucleotides align to TRBD1. The junction had 8 bases not matched to a gene; V was cut back by 6 bases and J by 2 bases. Per the germline V gene, CDR1 is ENHRY and CDR2 is SYGVKD. CDR3 size: 15 residues. CDR3 region: CAIREARQGAYEQYF. CDR3 coding DNA: TGTGCCATCAGGGAAGCAAGACAGGGGGCCTACGAGCAGTACTTC.

This rearrangement joins TRBV29-1 to TRBJ2-1, with TRBD2 identical over 10 bases. Looked up from germline, CDR1 is SQVTM and CDR2 is ANQGSEA. The CDR3 covers 14 residues. J lost 4 bases, V lost 7 bases, and 7 bases had no gene match. The CDR3 DNA reads TGCAGCGCCCCAGTTAGCGGGAGGTACAATGAGCAGTTCTTC. Protein sequence: CSAPVSGRYNEQFF.

The chain links TRBV28 to TRBJ2-2, with unresolved D. V was trimmed by 9 bases and J by 0 bases, leaving 14 bases between them. Germline V gives CDR1 MDHEN, CDR2 SYDVKM. This CDR3 spans 15 amino acids. The CDR3 region has the DNA TGTGCCAGTTCCTCCTCGTTTCCGAACACCGGGGAGCTGTTTTTT. Protein product: CASSSSFPNTGELFF.

This clone has only one observation. V gene TRBV7-2 combines with J gene TRBJ2-7; 8 positions agree with TRBD2. Trimming removed 0 bases from V and 7 bases from J; junction bases left unmatched: 8. Per germline, CDR1 SGHTA and CDR2 FQGNSA. This CDR3 has 15 amino acids. CDR3 DNA: TGTGCCAGCAGCTTAGCGCAGACCCGGGGGGGGGAGCAGTACTTC. Translation: CASSLAQTRGGEQYF.

The chain combines TRBV28 with TRBJ1-4, with 7 bases matching TRBD1. J was trimmed by 7 bases and V by 6 bases; bases with no gene match: 11. The CDR3 runs to 15 residues. Germline-derived CDR1 and CDR2 are MDHEN and SYDVKM. The DNA for the CDR3 is TGTGCCAGCAGCCCCCATCAGGGGGATAGTGAAAAACTGTTTTTT. Translated: CASSPHQGDSEKLFF.

The chain joins TRBV18 to TRBJ1-1; the D is unclear. V was trimmed by 4 bases and J by 5 bases, leaving 11 bases between them. The CDR3 is made up of 13 amino acids. The germline V gene encodes CDR1 KGHSH and CDR2 LQKENI. The CDR3 loop is CASSLTETTEAFF. The CDR3 DNA is TGTGCCAGCTCACTGACTGAAACAACTGAAGCTTTCTTT.

The chain is built from TRBV5-1 and TRBJ2-1; D is uncertain. Germline V gene lookup returns CDR1 SGHRS and CDR2 YFSETQ. This CDR3 is 15 amino acids long. The V and J ends lost 0 bases and 8 bases respectively, with 15 bases between them. The CDR3 region is CASSLDEARNYEQFF. The DNA for the CDR3 is TGCGCCAGCAGCTTGGATGAAGCTAGAAACTATGAGCAGTTCTTC.

The genes are TRBV5-1 and TRBJ2-7; TRBD1 agrees at 7 bases. Germline trimming cut 4 bases from V and 4 bases from J; bases unmatched to any gene: 11. The germline V gene has CDR1 SGHRS and CDR2 YFSETQ. This CDR3 has 15 residues. CDR3 nucleotides: TGCGCCAGCAGCCCGGGACAGAGCCTTAGTTACGAGCAGTACTTC. Translation gives CASSPGQSLSYEQYF.

The rearrangement links TRBV2 to TRBJ1-2; TRBD1 is a possible D gene (5 bases). The germline gives CDR1 SNHLY, CDR2 FYNNEI. The CDR3 consists of 14 residues. The V gene lost 3 bases and the J gene lost 0 bases, with 8 bases spanning the gap. The CDR3 region is CASSEDTTNYGYTF. DNA for the CDR3: TGTGCCAGCAGTGAGGACACGACTAACTATGGCTACACCTTC.

The chain combines TRBV10-2 with TRBJ1-1, with a weak D call TRBD1 (6 bases). The CDR3 spans 13 residues. The germline gives CDR1 WSHSY, CDR2 SAAADI. V lost 6 bases and J lost 1, with 9 bases in between. DNA for the CDR3: TGCGCCAGCAGACTGACAGGGAACACTGAAGCTTTCTTT. Translation gives CASRLTGNTEAFF.

This clone was observed a single time. The V gene is TRBV7-2, the J gene TRBJ2-3, with a weak D call TRBD2 (6 bases). CDR3 size: 15 residues. CDR1 SGHTA and CDR2 FQGNSA come from the germline V gene. V lost 5 bases, J lost 6 bases, and 18 bases lay in between. The CDR3 protein is CASSLNGGGPDTQYF. The CDR3 DNA sequence: TGTGCCAGCAGCCTCAATGGGGGAGGTCCCGATACGCAGTATTTT.

Here the CDR3 reads CASSLETEKQYF. For the CDR3, the DNA is TGCGCCAGCAGCTTGGAAACGGAGAAGCAGTACTTC. The gene calls are TRBV5-1 and TRBJ2-7, with D unclear. CDR1 and CDR2 (germline): SGHRS, YFSETQ. The germline V and J ends were trimmed by 0 bases and 8 bases, with 9 bases remaining between them. The CDR3 runs 12 residues.

In DNA, the CDR3 is TGTGCCAGCAGTTCCGACAGGTTCCAAGAGACCCAGTACTTC. It is translated as CASSSDRFQETQYF. The rearrangement joins TRBV28 to TRBJ2-5; D may be TRBD1 (6 bases). CDR3 length: 14 residues. Trimming removed 4 bases from V and 1 base from J, with 10 bases in between. Germline CDR1 and CDR2: MDHEN and SYDVKM.

This chain connects TRBV19 to TRBJ2-1; 9 positions agree with TRBD1. Germline assignment: CDR1 LNHDA and CDR2 SQIVND (reference sequence). The length of the CDR3 is 14 residues. Trimming took 8 bases from V and 2 from J; bases not matched to a gene: 4. The CDR3 protein is CASADRGAYNEQFF. CDR3 bases: TGTGCCAGTGCTGACAGGGGGGCCTACAATGAGCAGTTCTTC.

As regards this clone: The junction departs from the called germline gene at one end, perhaps through a read error. V gene TRBV7-9 combines with J gene TRBJ2-3; D is ambiguous. CDR1 is SEHNR and CDR2 is FQNEAQ in the germline V gene (reference sequence). The CDR3 spans 12 residues. The CDR3 bases are TGTTCCAGCAGCTCCAACACAGATACGCAGTATTTT. Residues: CSSSSNTDTQYF.

V gene TRBV18 combines with J gene TRBJ1-1; TRBD1 matches 8 bases. Germline V CDR1 and CDR2: KGHSH, LQKENI. With V trimmed by 4 bases and J by 4 bases, 2 bases remained unmatched. The CDR3 contains 13 residues. CDR3 in amino acids: CASSRQGSTEAFF. For the CDR3, the DNA is TGTGCCAGCTCACGACAGGGGAGCACTGAAGCTTTCTTT.

The chain uses TRBV7-2 and TRBJ2-2; TRBD1 matches 9 bases. There are 17 residues in the CDR3. CDR1 is SGHTA, CDR2 FQGNSA, per germline. The V segment lost 3 bases and the J segment 4 bases; nucleotides outside the gene matches: 9. CDR3 loop: CASSFTQRDRATGELFF. In DNA form, the CDR3 reads TGTGCCAGCAGCTTTACCCAGAGGGACAGGGCCACCGGGGAGCTGTTTTTT. Drawing the rest from reference TRBV7-2 and TRBJ2-2, the complete variable domain is GAGVSQSPSNKVTEKGKDVELRCDPISGHTALYWYRQSLGQGLEFLIYFQGNSAPDKSGLPSDRFSAERTGGSVSTLTIQRTQQEDSAVYLCASSFTQRDRATGELFFGEGSRLTVL.

This chain joins TRBV10-3 and TRBJ2-7, with 7 bases lining up with TRBD2. With 7 bases clipped from V and 4 bases from J, the junction kept 10 bases outside the gene matches. CDR3 length: 14 amino acids. The germline V gene encodes CDR1 ENHRY and CDR2 SYGVKD. CDR3 residues: CAITVDAGDYEQYF. As DNA, the CDR3 is TGTGCCATCACCGTCGATGCGGGAGATTACGAGCAGTACTTC.

This rearrangement joins TRBV27 to TRBJ1-4, with D unresolved. The V and J ends lost 2 bases and 4 bases respectively, with 14 bases between them. From germline, CDR1 is MNHEY and CDR2 SMNVEV (reference sequence). The CDR3 runs 16 residues. CDR3 in amino acids: CASSLLYEASNEKLFF. DNA for the CDR3: TGTGCCAGCAGTTTACTCTATGAGGCCAGTAATGAAAAACTGTTTTTT.

Note on this clone: At one end the junction does not follow the germline gene, possibly because of a read error. The CDR3 region is CASTQAAGVNYGYPF. In DNA, the CDR3 is TGTGCCAGCACCCAAGCGGCAGGGGTTAACTATGGCTACCCCTTC. The V call is TRBV6-5, the J call TRBJ1-2; maybe TRBD1 (6 bases). CDR1 is MNHEY, CDR2 SVGAGI, per germline. This CDR3 region has 15 residues.

The sample holds many counts of this clone. The CDR3 coding sequence is TGTGCCAGCAGCTTAATTGTGGGACTAAACTCAGATACGCAGTATTTT. It specifies CASSLIVGLNSDTQYF. V is TRBV7-3 and J is TRBJ2-3; 7 bases are a match to TRBD2. This CDR3 has 16 amino acids. V lost 1 base and J lost 4; bases outside the gene matches: 8. Germline CDR1 SGHTA, CDR2 FQGTGA.

The V gene is TRBV30, the J gene TRBJ2-7, with 9 positions matching TRBD1. The CDR3 contains 12 residues. Trimming at V came to 1 base and at J to 6 bases, leaving 1 base not matched to a gene. Looked up from germline, CDR1 is GTSNPN and CDR2 is SVGIG (reference sequence). The CDR3 DNA reads as TGTGCCTGGAGTGGGACAGGGGCCGAGCAGTACTTC. This codes for CAWSGTGAEQYF.

The chain has TRBV5-1 and TRBJ2-7; 9 nucleotides line up with TRBD2. The CDR3 consists of 18 residues. Germline values: CDR1 SGHRS, CDR2 YFSETQ. With 3 bases clipped from V and 0 bases from J, the junction kept 13 bases outside the gene matches. The CDR3 loop is CASSSSGLASKSSYEQYF. DNA for the CDR3: TGCGCCAGCAGCTCTTCTGGACTAGCGTCCAAGAGCTCCTACGAGCAGTACTTC.

J is TRBJ1-3 and V is TRBV23-1, with a tentative D call TRBD1 (5 bases). TRBV23-1 is an ORF; its function is uncertain. The V end lost 2 bases, the J end lost 4 bases, and 9 bases lay between the germline ends. This CDR3 contains 14 residues. The CDR3 nucleotides read TGCGCCAGCAGTCAACCCGACAGAGGAAACACCATATATTTT. This sequence encodes CASSQPDRGNTIYF.

The rearrangement uses TRBV28 and TRBJ2-7, with D possibly TRBD2 on 6 matching bases. Germline lookup yields CDR1 MDHEN and CDR2 SYDVKM. The CDR3 extends over 14 amino acids. The V gene lost 5 bases and the J gene lost 1 base, with 12 bases spanning the gap. CDR3 nucleotide sequence: TGTGCCAGCAGTCGGGAGCCCCCTTCCTACGAGCAGTACTTC. Its translation: CASSREPPSYEQYF.